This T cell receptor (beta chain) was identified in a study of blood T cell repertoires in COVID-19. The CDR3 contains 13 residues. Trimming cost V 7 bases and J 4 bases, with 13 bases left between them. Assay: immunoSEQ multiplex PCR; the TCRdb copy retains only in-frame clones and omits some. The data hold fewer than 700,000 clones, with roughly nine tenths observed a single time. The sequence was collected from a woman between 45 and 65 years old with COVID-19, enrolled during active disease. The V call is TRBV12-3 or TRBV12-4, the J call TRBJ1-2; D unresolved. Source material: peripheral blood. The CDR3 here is CASTRVGLYGYTF. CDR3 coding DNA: TGTGCCAGCACCCGGGTGGGTCTCTATGGCTACACCTTC.